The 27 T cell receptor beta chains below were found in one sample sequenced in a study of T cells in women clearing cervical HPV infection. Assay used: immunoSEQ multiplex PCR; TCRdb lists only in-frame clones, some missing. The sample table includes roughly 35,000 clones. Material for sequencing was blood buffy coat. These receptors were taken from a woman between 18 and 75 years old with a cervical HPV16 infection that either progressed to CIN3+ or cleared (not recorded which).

The CDR3 DNA, read in part, is TGTGCCTGGCTTTTTGGGGGCGGCGGTACG. It codes for CAWLFGGGGT. The complete CDR3 sequence is CAWLFGGGGTQYF. The genes are TRBV30 and TRBJ2-3; a possible D gene is TRBD1 (6 bases). Sequencing ends 3 residues short of the CDR3 end; the germline J gene provides the rest. Germline CDR1 and CDR2: GTSNPN and SVGIG (reference sequence). This CDR3 has 13 residues. V was pared by 5 bases and J by 8 bases, with 17 bases between.

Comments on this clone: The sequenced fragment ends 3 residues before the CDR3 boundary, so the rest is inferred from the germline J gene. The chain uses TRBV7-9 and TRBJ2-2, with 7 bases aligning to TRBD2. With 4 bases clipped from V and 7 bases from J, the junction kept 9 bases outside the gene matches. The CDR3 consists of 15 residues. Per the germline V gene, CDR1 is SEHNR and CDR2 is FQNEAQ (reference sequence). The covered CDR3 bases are TGTGCCAGCAGCTCCCAAGCGGGACTGGTCGGGGAG. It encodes CASSSQAGLVGE. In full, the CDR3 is CASSSQAGLVGELFF.

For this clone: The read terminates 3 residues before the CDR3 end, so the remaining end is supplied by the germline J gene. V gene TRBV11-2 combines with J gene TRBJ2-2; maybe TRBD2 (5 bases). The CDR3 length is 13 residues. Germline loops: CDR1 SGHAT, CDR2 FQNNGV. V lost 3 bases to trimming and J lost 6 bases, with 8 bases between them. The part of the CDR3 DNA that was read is TGTGCCAGCAGCTTGGCGGGCCCCGGGGAG. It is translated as CASSLAGPGE. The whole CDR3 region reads CASSLAGPGELFF.

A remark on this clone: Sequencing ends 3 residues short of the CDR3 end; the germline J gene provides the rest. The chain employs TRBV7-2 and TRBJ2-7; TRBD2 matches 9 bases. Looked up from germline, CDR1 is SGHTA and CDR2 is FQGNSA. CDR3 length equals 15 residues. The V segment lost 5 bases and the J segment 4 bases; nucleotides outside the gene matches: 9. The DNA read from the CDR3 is TGTGCCAGCAGCAACCAGGGCGGGGGGGTATACGAG. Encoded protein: CASSNQGGGVYE. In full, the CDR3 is CASSNQGGGVYEQYF. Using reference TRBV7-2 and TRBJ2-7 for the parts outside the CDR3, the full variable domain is GAGVSQSPSNKVTEKGKDVELRCDPISGHTALYWYRQSLGQGLEFLIYFQGNSAPDKSGLPSDRFSAERTGGSVSTLTIQRTQQEDSAVYLCASSNQGGGVYEQYFGPGTRLTVT.

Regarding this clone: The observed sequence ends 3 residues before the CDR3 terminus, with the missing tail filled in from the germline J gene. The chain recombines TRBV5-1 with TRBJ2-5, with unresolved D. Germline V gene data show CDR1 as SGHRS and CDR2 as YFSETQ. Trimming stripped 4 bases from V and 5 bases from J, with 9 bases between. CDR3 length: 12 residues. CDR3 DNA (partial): TGCGCCAGCAGCCCCTCTAGTGAGACC. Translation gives CASSPSSET. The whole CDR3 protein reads CASSPSSETQYF.

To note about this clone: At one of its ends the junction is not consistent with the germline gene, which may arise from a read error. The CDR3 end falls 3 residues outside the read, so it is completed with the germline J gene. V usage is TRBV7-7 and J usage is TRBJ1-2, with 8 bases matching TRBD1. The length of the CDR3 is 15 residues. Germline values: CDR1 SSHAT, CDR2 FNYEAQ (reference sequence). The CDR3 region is CASIGTGREKNGYTF. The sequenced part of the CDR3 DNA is TGTGCTAGCATCGGGACAGGACGGGAAAAAAATGGC.

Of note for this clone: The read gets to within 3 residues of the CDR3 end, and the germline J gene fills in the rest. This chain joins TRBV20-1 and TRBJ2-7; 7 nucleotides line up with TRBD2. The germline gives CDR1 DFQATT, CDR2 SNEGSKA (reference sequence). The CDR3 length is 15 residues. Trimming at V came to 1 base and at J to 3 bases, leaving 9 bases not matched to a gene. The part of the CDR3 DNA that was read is TGCAGTGCTAGAGGGGGGGAGCGGGAAGTCTACGAG. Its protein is CSARGGEREVYE. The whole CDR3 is CSARGGEREVYEQYF.

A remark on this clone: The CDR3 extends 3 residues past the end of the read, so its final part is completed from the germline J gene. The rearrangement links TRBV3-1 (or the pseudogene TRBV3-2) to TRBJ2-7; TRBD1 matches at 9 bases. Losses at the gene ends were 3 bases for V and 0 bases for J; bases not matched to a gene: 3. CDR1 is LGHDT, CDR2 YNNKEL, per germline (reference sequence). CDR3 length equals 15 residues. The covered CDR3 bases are TGTGCCAGCAGCCACCCGGGACAGGGCTCCTACGAG. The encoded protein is CASSHPGQGSYE. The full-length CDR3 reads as CASSHPGQGSYEQYF.

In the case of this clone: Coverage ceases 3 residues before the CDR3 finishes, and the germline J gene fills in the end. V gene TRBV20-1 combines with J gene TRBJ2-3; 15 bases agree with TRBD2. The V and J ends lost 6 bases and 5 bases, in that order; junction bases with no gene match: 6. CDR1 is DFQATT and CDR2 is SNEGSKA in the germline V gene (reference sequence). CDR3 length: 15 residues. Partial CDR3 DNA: TGCAGTGCCCCCGGGACTAGCGGGAGGAAAGATACG. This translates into CSAPGTSGRKDT. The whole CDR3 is CSAPGTSGRKDTQYF.

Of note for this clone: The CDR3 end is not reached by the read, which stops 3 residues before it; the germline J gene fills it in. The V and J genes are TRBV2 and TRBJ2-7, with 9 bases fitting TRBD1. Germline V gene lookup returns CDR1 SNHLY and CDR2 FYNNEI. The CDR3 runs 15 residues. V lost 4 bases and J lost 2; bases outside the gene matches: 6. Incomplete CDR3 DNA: TGTGCCAGCAGTGTGCGGACAGGGGCCACCTACGAG. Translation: CASSVRTGATYE. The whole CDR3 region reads CASSVRTGATYEQYF. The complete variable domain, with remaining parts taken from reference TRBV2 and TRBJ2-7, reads EPEVTQTPSHQVTQMGQEVILRCVPISNHLYFYWYRQILGQKVEFLVSFYNNEISEKSEIFDDQFSVERPDGSNFTLKIRSTKLEDSAMYFCASSVRTGATYEQYFGPGTRLTVT.

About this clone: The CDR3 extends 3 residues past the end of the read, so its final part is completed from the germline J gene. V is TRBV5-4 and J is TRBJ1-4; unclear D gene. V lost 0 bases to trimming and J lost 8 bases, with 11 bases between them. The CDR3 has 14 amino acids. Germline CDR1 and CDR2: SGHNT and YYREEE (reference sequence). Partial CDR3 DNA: TGTGCCAGCAGCTTGGCCGGCGGGGAGGAAAAA. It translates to CASSLAGGEEK. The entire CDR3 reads CASSLAGGEEKLFF.

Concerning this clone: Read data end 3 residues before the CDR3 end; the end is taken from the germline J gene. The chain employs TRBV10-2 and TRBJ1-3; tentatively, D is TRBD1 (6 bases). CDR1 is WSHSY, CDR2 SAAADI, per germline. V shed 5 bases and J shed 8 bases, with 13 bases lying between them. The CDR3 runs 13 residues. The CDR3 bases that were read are TGCGCCAGCAGTCGGTCAGGGGAGGACACC. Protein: CASSRSGEDT. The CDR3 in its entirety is CASSRSGEDTIYF.

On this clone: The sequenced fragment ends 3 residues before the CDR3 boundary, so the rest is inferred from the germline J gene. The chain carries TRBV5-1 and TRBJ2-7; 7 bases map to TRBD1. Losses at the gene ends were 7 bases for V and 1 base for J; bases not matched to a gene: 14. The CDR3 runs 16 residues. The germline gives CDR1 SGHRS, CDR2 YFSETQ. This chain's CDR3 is CASGPSWDRGSYEQYF. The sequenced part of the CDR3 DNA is TGCGCCAGCGGACCGTCGTGGGACAGAGGGTCCTACGAG.

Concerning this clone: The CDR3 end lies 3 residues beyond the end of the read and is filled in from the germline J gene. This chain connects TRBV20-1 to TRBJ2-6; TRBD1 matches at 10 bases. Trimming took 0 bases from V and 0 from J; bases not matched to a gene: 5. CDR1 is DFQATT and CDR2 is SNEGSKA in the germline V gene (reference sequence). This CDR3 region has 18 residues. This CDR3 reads CSARDTGQGTSGANVLTF. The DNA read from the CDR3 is TGCAGTGCTAGAGATACGGGACAGGGGACCTCTGGGGCCAACGTC.

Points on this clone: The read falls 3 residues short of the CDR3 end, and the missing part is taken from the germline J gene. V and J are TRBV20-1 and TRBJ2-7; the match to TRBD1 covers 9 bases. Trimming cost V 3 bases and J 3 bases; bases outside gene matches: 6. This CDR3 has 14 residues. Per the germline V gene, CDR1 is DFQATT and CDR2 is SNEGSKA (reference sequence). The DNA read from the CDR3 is TGCAGTGCTAGCCGGCGACAGGGGGTCTACGAG. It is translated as CSASRRQGVYE. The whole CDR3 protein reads CSASRRQGVYEQYF.

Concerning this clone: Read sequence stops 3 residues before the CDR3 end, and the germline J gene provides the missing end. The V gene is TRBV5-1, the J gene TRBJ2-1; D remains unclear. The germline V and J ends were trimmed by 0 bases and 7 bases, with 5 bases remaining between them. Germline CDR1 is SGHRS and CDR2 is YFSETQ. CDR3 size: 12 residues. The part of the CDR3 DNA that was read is TGCGCCAGCAGCTTGGGGCAGAATGAG. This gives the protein CASSLGQNE. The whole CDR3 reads CASSLGQNEQFF.

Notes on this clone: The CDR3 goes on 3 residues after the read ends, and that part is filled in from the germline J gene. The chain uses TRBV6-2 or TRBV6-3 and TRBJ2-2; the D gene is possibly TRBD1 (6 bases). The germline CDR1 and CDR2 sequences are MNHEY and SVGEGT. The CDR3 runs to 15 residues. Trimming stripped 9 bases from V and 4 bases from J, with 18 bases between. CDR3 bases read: TGTGCCAGTGCCCAGGGGCGAAAGGCCACCGGGGAG. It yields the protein CASAQGRKATGE. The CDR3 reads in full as CASAQGRKATGELFF.

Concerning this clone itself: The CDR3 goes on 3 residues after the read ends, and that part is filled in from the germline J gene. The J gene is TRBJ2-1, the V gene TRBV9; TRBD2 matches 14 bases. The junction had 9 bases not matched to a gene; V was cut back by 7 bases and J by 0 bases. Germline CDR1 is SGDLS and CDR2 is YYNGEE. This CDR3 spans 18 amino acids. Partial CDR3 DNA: TGTGCCAGCGGAGGATCGACTAGCGGGGGGGACTCCTACAATGAG. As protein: CASGGSTSGGDSYNE. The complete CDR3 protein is CASGGSTSGGDSYNEQFF.

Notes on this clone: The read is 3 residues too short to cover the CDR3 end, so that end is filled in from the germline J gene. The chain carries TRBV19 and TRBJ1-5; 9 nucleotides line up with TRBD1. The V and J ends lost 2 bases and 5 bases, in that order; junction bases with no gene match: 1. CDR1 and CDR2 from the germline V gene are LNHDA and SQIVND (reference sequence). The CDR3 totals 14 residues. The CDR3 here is CASSIWTGDQPQHF. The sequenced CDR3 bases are TGTGCCAGTAGTATATGGACAGGGGATCAGCCC.

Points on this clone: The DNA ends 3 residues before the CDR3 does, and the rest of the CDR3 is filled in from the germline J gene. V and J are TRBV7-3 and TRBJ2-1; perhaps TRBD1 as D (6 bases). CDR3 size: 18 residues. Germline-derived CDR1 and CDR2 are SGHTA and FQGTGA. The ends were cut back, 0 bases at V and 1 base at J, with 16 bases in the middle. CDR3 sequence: CASSLTSSWDTSYNEQFF. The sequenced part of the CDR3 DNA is TGTGCCAGCAGCTTAACTAGTTCGTGGGACACTTCCTACAATGAG. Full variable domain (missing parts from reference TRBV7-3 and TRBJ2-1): GAGVSQTPSNKVTEKGKYVELRCDPISGHTALYWYRQSLGQGPEFLIYFQGTGAADDSGLPNDRFFAVRPEGSVSTLKIQRTERGDSAVYLCASSLTSSWDTSYNEQFFGPGTRLTVL.

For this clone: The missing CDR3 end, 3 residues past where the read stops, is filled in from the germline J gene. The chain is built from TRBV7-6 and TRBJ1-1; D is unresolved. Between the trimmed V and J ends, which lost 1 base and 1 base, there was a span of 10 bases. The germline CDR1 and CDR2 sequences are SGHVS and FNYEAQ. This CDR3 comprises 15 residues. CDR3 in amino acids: CASSLETGANTEAFF. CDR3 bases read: TGTGCCAGCAGCTTAGAAACGGGTGCGAACACTGAA.

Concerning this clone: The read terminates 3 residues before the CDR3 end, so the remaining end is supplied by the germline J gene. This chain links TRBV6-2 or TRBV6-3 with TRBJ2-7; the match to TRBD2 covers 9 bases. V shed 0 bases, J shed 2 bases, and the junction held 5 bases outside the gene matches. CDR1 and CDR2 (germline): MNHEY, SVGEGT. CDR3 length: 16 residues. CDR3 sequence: CASSYSPSGATYEQYF. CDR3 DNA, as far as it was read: TGTGCCAGCAGTTACTCGCCTAGCGGGGCTACCTACGAG.

CDR3 DNA, as far as it was read: TGTGCCAGCAGCTCGCCGACAGGGAAAAAA. It codes for CASSSPTGKK. The complete CDR3 protein is CASSSPTGKKLFF. The chain recombines TRBV7-2 with TRBJ1-4; 7 bases are a match to TRBD1. The sequenced fragment ends 3 residues before the CDR3 boundary, so the rest is inferred from the germline J gene. The CDR3 is made up of 13 amino acids. Losses at the gene ends were 4 bases for V and 9 bases for J; bases not matched to a gene: 5. Germline-derived CDR1 and CDR2 are SGHTA and FQGNSA.

CDR3 DNA, as far as it was read: TGCGCCAGCAGCTCCGAGTTCAGGGCGTATGGC. Translating gives CASSSEFRAYG. The CDR3 in its entirety is CASSSEFRAYGYTF. V and J are TRBV5-1 and TRBJ1-2; D possibly corresponds to TRBD1 (5 bases). Sequencing ends 3 residues short of the CDR3 end; the germline J gene provides the rest. Germline assignment: CDR1 SGHRS and CDR2 YFSETQ. V was trimmed by 3 bases and J by 5 bases, leaving 14 bases between them. The CDR3 is 14 residues long.

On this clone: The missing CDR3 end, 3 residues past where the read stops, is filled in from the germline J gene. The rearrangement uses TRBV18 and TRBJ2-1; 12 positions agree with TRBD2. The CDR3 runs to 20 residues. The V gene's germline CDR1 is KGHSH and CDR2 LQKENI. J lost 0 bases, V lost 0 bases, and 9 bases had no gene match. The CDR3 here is CASSPPPGLAGRSSYNEQFF. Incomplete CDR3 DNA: TGTGCCAGCTCACCACCTCCGGGACTAGCGGGCAGAAGCTCCTACAATGAG.

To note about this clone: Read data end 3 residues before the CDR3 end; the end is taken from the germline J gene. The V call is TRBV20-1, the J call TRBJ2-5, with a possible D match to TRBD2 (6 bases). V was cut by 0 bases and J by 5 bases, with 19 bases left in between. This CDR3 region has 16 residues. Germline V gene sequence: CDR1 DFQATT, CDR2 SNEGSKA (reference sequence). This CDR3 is CSARDVGGVGQETQYF. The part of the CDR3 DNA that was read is TGCAGTGCTAGAGATGTCGGCGGGGTGGGCCAGGAGACC.

The covered CDR3 bases are TGTGCCAGCAGCCAAGCTTGGCAGGGGGATGAAAAA. Residues: CASSQAWQGDEK. The whole CDR3 sequence reads CASSQAWQGDEKLFF. This rearrangement joins TRBV4-2 to TRBJ1-4; 7 positions agree with TRBD1. The read comes to an end 3 residues before the CDR3 does, leaving the germline J gene to fill in the end. The junction had 5 bases not matched to a gene; V was cut back by 1 base and J by 6 bases. Germline V gene lookup returns CDR1 LGHNA and CDR2 YNFKEQ. The CDR3 totals 15 residues.